A selection of T cell receptor beta chains follows, all from one sample in a study of OX40 agonist ivuxolimab in advanced cancers. Produced via immunoSEQ multiplex PCR; TCRdb's table is partial and in-frame only. The sample includes around 94,000 clones, under 95% seen only once; the top ten take over 0.7%. This sample comprised CD4+ or CD8+ T cells sorted from blood, obtained in a trial of the OX40 agonist ivuxolimab. These receptor sequences come from an adult with an advanced solid tumor such as melanoma, head and neck, liver or kidney cancer. Both conserved end residues are part of each CDR3. The D gene is left open where the match is weak. Expanded clones get a size class; other rows say once, few or many, or leave the size out.

.	TRBV28	.	TRBJ2-5	TGTGCCTTCTCAAGGGCAGGGCGGGAGACCCAGTACTTC	CAFSRAGRETQYF
.	TRBV6-6	.	TRBJ1-5	TGTGCCAGCTTGAAACAGAATAGCAATCAGCCCCGGCATTTT	CASLKQNSNQPRHF
few	TRBV7-8	.	TRBJ1-5	TGTGCCAGCAGCTTAGCAGGGGATAGCAATCAGCCCCAGCATTTT	CASSLAGDSNQPQHF
.	TRBV7-2	TRBD2	TRBJ2-2	TGTGCCAGCAGCCCCCGGGGACTAGCGCGAAACACCGGGGAGCTGTTTTTT	CASSPRGLARNTGELFF
once	TRBV12-2	.	TRBJ1-1	TGTGCAAGTCGCGCGTGCGGCGGTGGTAGGGCTGAAGCTTTCTTT	CASRACGGGRAEAFF
.	TRBV23-1	.	TRBJ2-2	TGCGCCAGCAGTCAATTTAGCGGCAACACCGGGGAGCTGTTTTTT	CASSQFSGNTGELFF
.	TRBV19	.	TRBJ2-3	TGTGCCAGTAGTCACTGGCCGGGGGAGGTGAAGGATACGCAGTATTTT	CASSHWPGEVKDTQYF
.	TRBV18	.	TRBJ2-6	TGTGCCAGCTCACAATCGCAGGCCTCTGGGGCCAACGTCCTGACTTTC	CASSQSQASGANVLTF
.	TRBV28	.	TRBJ1-2	TGTGCCAGCAGTTTTAGGACAGCGACTAACTATGGCTACACCTTC	CASSFRTATNYGYTF
.	TRBV5-1	.	TRBJ2-2	TGCGCCAGCAGCTACTTACTACAGGGCTCCACCGGGGAGCTGTTTTTT	CASSYLLQGSTGELFF
once	TRBV7-2	TRBD1	TRBJ2-5	TGTGCCAGCAGCTTCCGGACAGGGGGAGAGACCCAGTACTTC	CASSFRTGGETQYF
.	TRBV6-1	TRBD1	TRBJ2-3	TGTGCCAGCAGTGAAGGGGACAGCAGGTATTTT	CASSEGDSRYF
.	TRBV30	TRBD1	TRBJ2-5	TGTGCCCGAGGACAGGGCCAAGAGACCCAGTACTTC	CARGQGQETQYF
.	TRBV14	TRBD2	TRBJ2-5	TGTGCCAGCAACCCTAGCGGGAGACAAGAGACCCAGTACTTC	CASNPSGRQETQYF
.	TRBV5-1	TRBD1	TRBJ2-5	TGCGCCAGCAGCTTGGCCGATCCGGGACAGGGACAGACCCAGTACTTC	CASSLADPGQGQTQYF
.	TRBV9	.	TRBJ1-3	TGTGCCAGCAGCTACCGGGACTCAAAACTCTCTGGAAACACCATATATTTT	CASSYRDSKLSGNTIYF
.	TRBV25-1	TRBD1	TRBJ1-5	TGTGCCAGCAGTGAGTCAGGGGGCGATCAGCCCCAGCATTTT	CASSESGGDQPQHF
.	TRBV28	.	TRBJ1-2	.	CASSSSRGFNYGYTF
.	TRBV4-1	.	TRBJ2-3	TGCGCCAGCAGTCCAAGTCACCTAAAACATAAGTACGGCGGGTCCTCCACAGATACGCAGTATTTT	CASSPSHLKHKYGGSSTDTQYF
.	TRBV11-3	.	TRBJ2-5	TGTGCCAGCAGCCAAGGGGGGGTGGGACAAGAGACCCAGTACTTC	CASSQGGVGQETQYF
.	TRBV5-1	.	TRBJ1-1	TGCGCCAGCAGCTTGGTTTCGAGCACTGAAGCTTTCTTT	CASSLVSSTEAFF
.	TRBV7-2	TRBD2	TRBJ2-4	TGTGCCGGCAGCTTAGGCACTAGCGGGAGTGGAAACATTCAGCACTTC	CAGSLGTSGSGNIQHF
.	TRBV11-2	.	TRBJ1-2	TGTGCCAGCAGCTTATCGGGTCGAGGGGCTGGCTACACCTTC	CASSLSGRGAGYTF
.	TRBV5-4	TRBD1	TRBJ2-5	TGTGCCAGCGGCGGGACAGGGAACCAAGAGACCCAGTACTTC	CASGGTGNQETQYF
.	TRBV19	.	TRBJ1-4	TGTGCCAGTAGTATTTCTGGGCAGGAAAAACTGTTTTTT	CASSISGQEKLFF
.	TRBV27	.	TRBJ1-5	TGTGCCAGCAGTGAGCTGGATAGCAATCAGCCCCAGCATTTT	CASSELDSNQPQHF
.	TRBV10-3	.	TRBJ1-5	TGTGCCATCAGTGACAGGGGAGGCCAGCCCCAGCATTTT	CAISDRGGQPQHF
.	TRBV4-1	.	TRBJ2-1	TGCGCCAGCAGCCAAGATTTGGGGGGAAGGCGGTTCTTC	CASSQDLGGRRFF
.	TRBV5-6	.	TRBJ1-2	TGTGCCAGCAGCAAACCCTCCGGGGGGTTCTATGGCTACACCTTC	CASSKPSGGFYGYTF
.	TRBV6-5	TRBD2	TRBJ2-7	TGTGCCAGCAGTAGACTAGCGGGAGCCTACGAGCAGTACTTC	CASSRLAGAYEQYF
.	TRBV11-3	.	TRBJ2-2	TGTGCCAGCAGCTTACGACTCTACAACACCGGGGAGCTGTTTTTT	CASSLRLYNTGELFF
.	TRBV7-2	.	TRBJ1-5	TGTGCCAGCAGCTTAGCGCGTGGGGGGGGACGCTATAGCAATCAGCCCCAGCATTTT	CASSLARGGGRYSNQPQHF
.	TRBV19	TRBD2	TRBJ2-1	TGTGCCAGTAGTATACCCCCTACTAGCGGGAGGGGACCCTACAATGAGCAGTTCTTC	CASSIPPTSGRGPYNEQFF
.	TRBV9	.	TRBJ1-1	TGTGCCAGCAGCGTAGTCCCCTACTGGCAGCCCGAGGTGAACACTGAAGCTTTCTTT	CASSVVPYWQPEVNTEAFF
.	TRBV7-9	.	TRBJ2-7	TGTGCCAGCAGCTACAGGAACGGGAACGAGCAGTACTTC	CASSYRNGNEQYF
.	TRBV5-1	.	TRBJ2-6	TGCGCCAGCAGCTTGACAGGTTACCCCATTGGTGGTGGGGCCAACGTCCTGACTTTC	CASSLTGYPIGGGANVLTF
.	TRBV30	.	TRBJ1-3	TGTGCCTGGGACCTGTTGTCTGGAAACACCATATATTTT	CAWDLLSGNTIYF
.	TRBV6-6	.	TRBJ2-1	TGTGCCAGCAGTTACAGTTCCTACAATGAGCAGTTCTTC	CASSYSSYNEQFF
.	TRBV6-5	.	TRBJ1-2	TGTGCCAGCAGACTATCCGGGGGCAACTATGGCTACACCTTC	CASRLSGGNYGYTF
.	TRBV5-4	TRBD2	TRBJ2-1	TGTGCCAGCAGCTTGGGGGGGAGGGCTAGCGGGAGGCGGGATGAGCAGTTCTTC	CASSLGGRASGRRDEQFF
.	TRBV9	.	TRBJ2-1	TGTGCCAGCAGCGTAATAGCGTCCTACAATGAGCAGTTCTTC	CASSVIASYNEQFF
.	TRBV25-1	.	TRBJ1-2	TGTGCCAGCAGCCCAGGGGTTTCCTATGGCTACACCTTC	CASSPGVSYGYTF
.	TRBV4-1	.	TRBJ2-3	TGCGCCAGCAGCCTCCGGGTGGGCTCCAGCACAGATACGCAGTATTTT	CASSLRVGSSTDTQYF
.	TRBV6-5	.	TRBJ2-7	TGTGCCAGCAATCGTGGGGCGTTTTTACGCGAGCAGTACTTC	CASNRGAFLREQYF
once	TRBV7-8	.	TRBJ2-5	TGTGCCAGCAGCTTAAGGATACTAGCAGGTGGGACCCAGTACTTC	CASSLRILAGGTQYF
.	TRBV30	.	TRBJ2-3	TGTGCCTGGAGTTATATGCCAGATACGCAGTATTTT	CAWSYMPDTQYF
.	TRBV7-3	.	TRBJ2-5	TGTGCCAGCAGTTCCCCCCGGGAAGGAATTAAAGAGACCCAGTACTTC	CASSSPREGIKETQYF
.	TRBV7-2	TRBD1	TRBJ1-2	TGTGCCAGCAGCTTCGGTTATAGTCGTGGGACAGGGTTGGGCTACACCTTC	CASSFGYSRGTGLGYTF
.	TRBV9	TRBD1	TRBJ1-2	TGTGCCAGCAGCGTAGGGGGACAGGGGGCTGGCTACACCTTC	CASSVGGQGAGYTF
.	TRBV19	.	TRBJ2-5	TGTGCCAGTAGTCTTGGCGAGCAAGAGACCCAGTACTTC	CASSLGEQETQYF
.	TRBV11-2	.	TRBJ2-1	TGTGCCAGCAGCTCTTCGGGAACTAGCCATGAGCAGTTCTTC	CASSSSGTSHEQFF
.	TRBV5-4	TRBD2	TRBJ2-1	TGTGCCAGCAGCGCCGGGACTAGCGGGAGTCTCCCCTACAATGAGCAGTTCTTC	CASSAGTSGSLPYNEQFF